A single sample is the source of the 14 T cell receptor beta chains below, sequenced in a study of memory CD4+ T cells and cytomegalovirus serostatus. Assay used: immunoSEQ multiplex PCR; TCRdb lists only in-frame clones, some missing. This sample has around 50,000 clones; about 73% occur once, and the top ten carry 0.5% to 0.7%. The sort gate was single viable CD3+CD4+CD8-CD45RO+ cells for memory CD4+ T cells. The material sequenced was memory CD4+ T cells from blood. These receptors originate from an adult in good health and CMV-seronegative.

This clone was counted a few times. As DNA, the CDR3 is TGTGCCAGCAGTGAATTGGACAGGGCATATGGCTACACCTTC. It specifies CASSELDRAYGYTF. The chain has TRBV2 and TRBJ1-2, with 8 bases lining up with TRBD1. Trimming cost V 2 bases and J 5 bases; bases outside gene matches: 4. Germline-derived CDR1 and CDR2 are SNHLY and FYNNEI. The CDR3 consists of 14 residues.

The chain has TRBV2 and TRBJ2-1; 12 nucleotides agree with TRBD2. Germline V gene data show CDR1 as SNHLY and CDR2 as FYNNEI. J gave up 6 bases and V 1 base, and 4 bases lay outside the gene matches. The CDR3 length is 16 residues. The CDR3 is CASSEEASGRGNEQFF. The DNA of the CDR3 is TGTGCCAGCAGTGAAGAGGCTAGCGGGAGGGGCAATGAGCAGTTCTTC.

This clone appeared a few times. The junction does not match germline at one end; this may be a read error. The chain combines TRBV30 with TRBJ1-5, with TRBD1 matching over 7 bases. Germline CDR1 GTSNPN, CDR2 SVGIG (reference sequence). The CDR3 totals 15 residues. This chain's CDR3 is CAWSRDSIFAQPQHF. The CDR3 coding sequence is TGTGCATGGAGTCGGGACAGTATTTTTGCCCAGCCCCAGCATTTT.

V gene TRBV27 combines with J gene TRBJ2-5, with 8 bases matching TRBD1. J was trimmed by 5 bases and V by 2 bases; bases with no gene match: 7. This CDR3 contains 15 residues. Germline lookup yields CDR1 MNHEY and CDR2 SMNVEV (reference sequence). The CDR3 sequence: CASSLQGAEWETQYF. In DNA form, the CDR3 reads TGTGCCAGCAGTTTACAGGGGGCTGAGTGGGAGACCCAGTACTTC.

The chain's CDR3 is CASSPQTGGNTIYF. CDR3 in DNA: TGTGCCAGCTCACCACAAACAGGGGGGAACACCATATATTTT. V usage is TRBV18 and J usage is TRBJ1-3; 8 nucleotides agree with TRBD1. There are 14 residues in the CDR3. Germline-derived CDR1 and CDR2 are KGHSH and LQKENI. Unmatched junction bases numbered 3, after V lost 1 base and J lost 7 bases.

The chain is built from TRBV5-6 and TRBJ2-7, with 7 bases lining up with TRBD1. V was pared by 0 bases and J by 0 bases, with 3 bases of the junction left unmatched. The CDR3 totals 15 residues. Germline-derived CDR1 and CDR2 are SGHDT and YYEEEE. CDR3 DNA sequence: TGTGCCAGCAGCTTGGCCGCAGGGGGCTCCTACGAGCAGTACTTC. It codes for CASSLAAGGSYEQYF.

The CDR3 spells CASSLAATDYEQYF. The CDR3 nucleotides read TGTGCCAGCAGCTTAGCAGCCACAGACTACGAGCAGTACTTC. V gene TRBV11-2 combines with J gene TRBJ2-7; D uncertain. There are 14 residues in the CDR3. Between the trimmed V and J ends, which lost 1 base and 3 bases, there was a span of 10 bases. Germline V gives CDR1 SGHAT, CDR2 FQNNGV.

The rearrangement links TRBV27 to TRBJ1-1, with unresolved D. Trimming pared 6 bases from V and 0 bases from J, leaving 11 bases between. Germline CDR1 is MNHEY and CDR2 is SMNVEV (reference sequence). The CDR3 length is 14 residues. The CDR3 DNA reads TGTGCCAGCAGCCTGACGTACATGAACACTGAAGCTTTCTTT. Residues: CASSLTYMNTEAFF.

The V call is TRBV2, the J call TRBJ2-1, with 11 bases lining up with TRBD2. Unmatched junction bases numbered 15, after V lost 7 bases and J lost 13 bases. The germline V gene has CDR1 SNHLY and CDR2 FYNNEI. The CDR3 runs 15 residues. The CDR3 protein is CASIPKELAGVYQFF. The CDR3 region has the DNA TGTGCCAGCATCCCGAAGGAACTAGCGGGAGTATATCAGTTCTTC.

The chain is built from TRBV7-6 and TRBJ2-7, with D maybe TRBD1 (7 bases). The V end lost 1 base, the J end lost 2 bases, and 12 bases lay between the germline ends. This CDR3 has 15 residues. Germline CDR1 is SGHVS and CDR2 is FNYEAQ. In DNA, the CDR3 is TGTGCCAGCAGCTTAGGGACAGGACTAACCTACGAGCAGTACTTC. Its protein product is CASSLGTGLTYEQYF.

A word on this clone: A junction boundary mismatches the germline segment, possibly from a read error. J is TRBJ1-2 and V is TRBV7-8, with TRBD1 matching over 10 bases. This CDR3 spans 15 amino acids. In germline, CDR1 is SGHVS, CDR2 FQNEAQ. The CDR3 sequence is CASSLAGTGDYSYTF. The CDR3 DNA reads TGTGCCAGCAGCTTGGCCGGGACAGGGGACTATAGCTACACCTTC.

The rearrangement joins TRBV28 to TRBJ1-2; possibly TRBD1 for D (6 bases). CDR1 is MDHEN, CDR2 SYDVKM, per germline. This CDR3 region has 13 residues. Trimming removed 6 bases from V and 1 base from J, with 9 bases in between. CDR3 residues: CASRLGGNYGYTF. CDR3 nucleotide sequence: TGTGCCAGCAGATTAGGGGGTAACTATGGCTACACCTTC.

The V gene is TRBV6-5, the J gene TRBJ2-7; 10 bases are a match to TRBD2. After removal of 7 bases from V and 3 bases from J, the junction contained 9 bases not matched to a gene. Germline CDR1 MNHEY, CDR2 SVGAGI. This CDR3 region has 15 residues. The CDR3 here is CASTPIGTSDYEQYF. The CDR3 bases are TGTGCCAGCACCCCAATAGGGACTAGCGACTACGAGCAGTACTTC.

The table lists this clone with a count of one. The V gene is TRBV10-3, the J gene TRBJ1-3; D is undetermined. CDR1 and CDR2 (germline): ENHRY, SYGVKD. V lost 3 bases, J lost 0 bases, and 12 bases lay in between. This CDR3 has 16 amino acids. This CDR3 is CAISDSKDFSGNTIYF. The CDR3 DNA sequence: TGTGCCATCAGTGATAGCAAGGACTTCTCTGGAAACACCATATATTTT.